This record looks at one TCR beta chain sequence and its context. The antigen is undetermined. This CDR3 spans 17 amino acids. With 0 bases clipped from V and 2 bases from J, the junction kept 9 bases outside the gene matches. Germline V CDR1 and CDR2: SGHRS, YFSETQ. This sample is part of a study of T cell responses to AZD1222 COVID-19 vaccine. Study in general: Whether given at about 4 or about 12 weeks, second doses were pooled.

Sequenced by immunoSEQ multiplex PCR; TCRdb stores in-frame clones only, minus some. The sample includes 90,000 to 110,000 clones, around 87% of them seen just once. Study-level points and caveats: CD4 TCRs associated with vaccination spanned spike, dominating at 160-218 and 743-854. No day 14 peak samples; only post-peak repertoires were characterized.

The receptor's source is an adult in good health. The chain has TRBV5-1 and TRBJ2-7, with 9 bases lining up with TRBD1. The sample in question was peripheral blood, obtained on day 0 of AZD1222 vaccination. This chain's CDR3 is CASSLALGTGTPYEQYF. The CDR3 DNA reads TGCGCCAGCAGCTTGGCGTTGGGGACAGGGACCCCCTACGAGCAGTACTTC.